Listed below are T cell receptor beta chains from one sample, sequenced in a study of T cells in Graves' hyperthyroidism and ophthalmopathy. TCRdb re-called the multiplex PCR reads through MiXCR, storing one row per CDR3 protein. The data show 500,000 to 650,000 distinct CDR3 sequences, with approximately 14% seen just once and 12% held by the top ten. Sequenced sample: blood. These receptors all stem from a woman aged 45-65 years with Graves' ophthalmopathy. The CDR3 runs from the conserved cysteine through the conserved F or W. Fields, in order: J gene, D gene, V gene, clone size, CDR3 protein, CDR3 DNA. D genes are given only for firm matches. A clone size is listed for some rows: how often the clone was seen (once, few, many), or a class if it is expanded.

J: TRBJ1-1
D: NA
V: TRBV24-1
size: many
CDR3: CATSDTGVNTEAFF
DNA: TGTGCCACCAGTGACACAGGAGTGAACACTGAAGCTTTCTTT

J: TRBJ2-1
D: NA
V: TRBV18
size: many
CDR3: CASSAAGTASYNEQFF
DNA: TGTGCCAGCTCAGCCGCCGGGACTGCCTCCTACAATGAGCAGTTCTTC

J: TRBJ2-3
D: NA
V: TRBV5-6
size: many
CDR3: CASSPAETFTDTQYF
DNA: TGTGCCAGCAGCCCCGCGGAGACATTCACAGATACGCAGTATTTT

J: TRBJ2-1
D: NA
V: TRBV20-1
size: many
CDR3: CSAEEGSGTSYNEQFF
DNA: TGCAGTGCGGAAGAGGGCTCCGGGACTTCCTACAATGAGCAGTTCTTC

J: TRBJ2-2
D: TRBD2
V: TRBV12-3/TRBV12-4
size: many
CDR3: CASSTSGMGGELFF
DNA: TGTGCCAGCAGCACCAGCGGGATGGGCGGGGAGCTGTTTTTT

J: TRBJ1-4
D: TRBD1
V: TRBV4-3
size: NA
CDR3: CASSRTTGDGKLFF
DNA: TGCGCCAGCAGCCGAACGACAGGGGACGGAAAACTGTTTTTT

J: TRBJ2-1
D: TRBD2
V: TRBV6-2/TRBV6-3
size: few
CDR3: CASSYIGLAGHNEQFF
DNA: TGTGCCAGCAGTTATATTGGGCTAGCGGGACACAATGAGCAGTTCTTC

J: TRBJ1-2
D: NA
V: TRBV6-1
size: many
CDR3: CASTPRGSYGYTF
DNA: TGTGCCAGCACCCCGAGGGGTTCCTATGGCTACACCTTC

J: TRBJ2-3
D: NA
V: TRBV7-2
size: NA
CDR3: CASSLLVTTDTQYF
DNA: TGTGCCAGCAGCTTACTAGTGACCACAGATACGCAGTATTTT

J: TRBJ1-2
D: NA
V: TRBV28
size: many
CDR3: CASSLGGAGFYGYTF
DNA: TGTGCCAGCAGTTTGGGAGGGGCAGGGTTCTATGGCTACACCTTC

J: TRBJ2-2
D: TRBD2
V: TRBV7-6
size: NA
CDR3: CASSLIASGNTGELFF
DNA: TGTGCCAGCAGCTTAATTGCTAGCGGGAACACCGGGGAGCTGTTTTTT

J: TRBJ2-7
D: TRBD2
V: TRBV3-1
size: NA
CDR3: CATSRLAGGVPYEQYF
DNA: TGTGCCACCAGCCGACTAGCGGGAGGGGTTCCCTACGAGCAGTACTTC

J: TRBJ2-1
D: NA
V: TRBV6-2/TRBV6-3
size: few
CDR3: CASSYTGIKITNEQFF
DNA: TGTGCCAGCAGTTATACAGGGATTAAGATTACCAATGAGCAGTTCTTC

J: TRBJ1-4
D: NA
V: TRBV5-5
size: few
CDR3: CASSLFGGTNEKLFF
DNA: TGTGCCAGCAGCTTGTTTGGGGGAACTAATGAAAAACTGTTTTTT

J: TRBJ2-7
D: NA
V: TRBV28
size: NA
CDR3: CASSNTRTPYEQYF
DNA: TGTGCCAGCAGCAACACCCGAACTCCCTACGAGCAGTACTTC

J: TRBJ2-1
D: NA
V: TRBV7-3
size: few
CDR3: CASSPSRDIYNEQFF
DNA: TGTGCCAGCAGCCCGAGTCGGGACATATACAATGAGCAGTTCTTC

J: TRBJ2-7
D: TRBD2
V: TRBV28
size: many
CDR3: CASSLGLGGYEQYF
DNA: TGTGCCAGCAGTTTGGGACTAGGCGGCTACGAGCAGTACTTC

J: TRBJ2-2
D: TRBD1
V: TRBV12-3/TRBV12-4
size: many
CDR3: CASSFGQGRTGELFF
DNA: TGTGCCAGCAGTTTCGGACAGGGTCGCACCGGGGAGCTGTTTTTT

J: TRBJ1-5
D: NA
V: TRBV20-1
size: many
CDR3: CSANPGTDSNQPQHF
DNA: TGCAGTGCGAACCCCGGGACGGATAGCAATCAGCCCCAGCATTTT

J: TRBJ2-7
D: NA
V: TRBV14
size: many
CDR3: CASSQGGRRNTYEQYF
DNA: TGTGCCAGCAGCCAAGGTGGCCGCCGAAATACCTACGAGCAGTACTTC

J: TRBJ1-1
D: NA
V: TRBV7-3
size: many
CDR3: CASGMGQNTEAFF
DNA: TGTGCCAGCGGAATGGGCCAGAACACTGAAGCTTTCTTT

J: TRBJ2-3
D: TRBD2
V: TRBV2
size: many
CDR3: CASSYPGAGVTDTQYF
DNA: TGTGCCAGCAGTTATCCGGGAGCGGGAGTCACAGATACGCAGTATTTT

J: TRBJ1-2
D: NA
V: TRBV15
size: once
CDR3: CATSTRLLSYTF
DNA: TGTGCCACCAGCACTCGGCTACTGTCCTACACCTTC

J: TRBJ2-6
D: NA
V: TRBV20-1
size: NA
CDR3: CSARQTGANVLTF
DNA: TGCAGTGCCCGACAAACTGGGGCCAACGTCCTGACTTTC

J: TRBJ2-5
D: NA
V: TRBV7-2
size: many
CDR3: CASSLTYGTTKETQYF
DNA: TGTGCCAGCAGCTTAACTTACGGGACGACTAAAGAGACCCAGTACTTC

J: TRBJ1-1
D: TRBD1
V: TRBV28
size: many
CDR3: CASSIDRANTEAFF
DNA: TGTGCCAGCAGTATAGACAGGGCAAACACTGAAGCTTTCTTT

J: TRBJ1-1
D: NA
V: TRBV28
size: many
CDR3: CASRDTGSDTEAFF
DNA: TGTGCCAGCAGGGATACAGGGTCTGACACTGAAGCTTTCTTT

J: TRBJ2-7
D: TRBD1
V: TRBV24-1
size: NA
CDR3: CATSDRTGTGGYEQYF
DNA: TGTGCCACCAGTGATCGGACCGGGACAGGGGGTTACGAGCAGTACTTC

J: TRBJ2-3
D: NA
V: TRBV4-3
size: NA
CDR3: CASSQDQNIRTDTQYF
DNA: TGCGCCAGCAGCCAAGATCAGAACATACGCACAGATACGCAGTATTTT

J: TRBJ1-2
D: TRBD1
V: TRBV6-5
size: few
CDR3: CASSYRGLGYGYTF
DNA: TGTGCCAGCAGTTACAGGGGGCTAGGCTATGGCTACACCTTC

J: TRBJ1-5
D: NA
V: TRBV6-2/TRBV6-3
size: few
CDR3: CASSLRTSNQPQHF
DNA: TGTGCCAGCAGCCTCCGGACTAGCAATCAGCCCCAGCATTTT

J: TRBJ2-5
D: NA
V: TRBV5-1
size: many
CDR3: CASSLLGPAGETQYF
DNA: TGCGCCAGCAGCTTGCTCGGGCCGGCAGGAGAGACCCAGTACTTC

J: TRBJ2-7
D: NA
V: TRBV14
size: few
CDR3: CASSQGLGFSYEQYF
DNA: TGTGCCAGCAGCCAAGGACTAGGCTTCTCCTACGAGCAGTACTTC

J: TRBJ1-2
D: TRBD1
V: TRBV29-1
size: few
CDR3: CSHPGTGFYGYTF
DNA: TGCAGCCATCCCGGGACAGGATTCTATGGCTACACCTTC

J: TRBJ1-1
D: NA
V: TRBV20-1
size: many
CDR3: CSASVATPLNTEAFF
DNA: TGCAGTGCTAGCGTGGCAACCCCCCTGAACACTGAAGCTTTCTTT

J: TRBJ2-5
D: NA
V: TRBV5-1
size: many
CDR3: CASSTDRDPPETQYF
DNA: TGCGCCAGCAGCACTGACCGGGACCCTCCTGAGACCCAGTACTTC

J: TRBJ2-2
D: NA
V: TRBV11-3
size: few
CDR3: CASSYYWSTGELFF
DNA: TGTGCCAGCAGCTACTACTGGTCCACCGGGGAGCTGTTTTTT

J: TRBJ1-5
D: TRBD1
V: TRBV7-9
size: many
CDR3: CASSFSTSGGKGNQPQHF
DNA: TGTGCCAGCAGCTTCTCAACCTCAGGGGGCAAGGGCAATCAGCCCCAGCATTTT

J: TRBJ2-7
D: NA
V: TRBV11-2
size: NA
CDR3: CASSLAIPRGYEQYF
DNA: TGTGCCAGCAGCTTAGCTATACCCAGGGGCTACGAGCAGTACTTC

J: TRBJ2-1
D: TRBD2
V: TRBV7-9
size: once
CDR3: CASSYLPGLAGFQFF
DNA: TGTGCCAGCAGTTACTTACCGGGACTAGCGGGTTTTCAGTTCTTC